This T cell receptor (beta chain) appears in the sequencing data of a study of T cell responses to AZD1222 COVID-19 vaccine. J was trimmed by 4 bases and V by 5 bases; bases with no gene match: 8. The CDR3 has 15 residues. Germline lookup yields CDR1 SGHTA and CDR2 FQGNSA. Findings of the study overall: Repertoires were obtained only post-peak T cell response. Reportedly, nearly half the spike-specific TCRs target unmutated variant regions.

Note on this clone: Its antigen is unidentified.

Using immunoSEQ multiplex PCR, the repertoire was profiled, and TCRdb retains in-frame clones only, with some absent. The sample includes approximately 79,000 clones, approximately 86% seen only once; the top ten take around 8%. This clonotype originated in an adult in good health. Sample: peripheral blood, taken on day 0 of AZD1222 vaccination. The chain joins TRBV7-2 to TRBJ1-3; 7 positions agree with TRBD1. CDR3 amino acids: CASSLATGTGNTIYF. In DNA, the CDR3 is TGTGCCAGCAGCCTTGCGACAGGGACCGGAAACACCATATATTTT.